Below are 2 T cell receptor beta chains sequenced from a single sample in a study of blood T cell repertoires in COVID-19 (dated by TCRdb to 2020 to 2021). The library relied on the immunoSEQ multiplex PCR assay. TCRdb mirrors the immuneACCESS table, restricted to in-frame sequences. Some clones are absent from its copies; in checked studies, under half trace to an unresolved V gene, and the reason for the others is unknown. This sample comprises roughly 250,000 clones, 80% to 95% of them detected only once. The top ten constitute around 2.6% of the sample. The specimen was peripheral blood. These receptors were obtained from a person aged 18 to 29 with COVID-19, enrolled during active disease.

This clone was seen just once. The V and J genes are TRBV7-9 and TRBJ2-1; 11 positions agree with TRBD2. This CDR3 has 17 amino acids. V dropped 4 bases and J dropped 8; count of bases not matched to a gene: 13. The germline CDR1 and CDR2 sequences are SEHNR and FQNEAQ (reference sequence). CDR3 sequence reads: CASSSPWGSGRGDEQFF. CDR3 DNA sequence: TGTGCCAGCAGCTCCCCGTGGGGTAGCGGGAGGGGGGATGAGCAGTTCTTC.

This clone was observed a single time. This chain uses TRBV2 with TRBJ2-3; 7 nucleotides align to TRBD1. Germline loops: CDR1 SNHLY, CDR2 FYNNEI. The V gene end was trimmed by 4 bases and the J gene end by 4 bases; junction bases not matched to a gene: 5. The CDR3 extends over 14 amino acids. For the CDR3, the DNA is TGTGCCAGCAGTGGGGAGAGGGGGCCAGATACGCAGTATTTT. This codes for CASSGERGPDTQYF.